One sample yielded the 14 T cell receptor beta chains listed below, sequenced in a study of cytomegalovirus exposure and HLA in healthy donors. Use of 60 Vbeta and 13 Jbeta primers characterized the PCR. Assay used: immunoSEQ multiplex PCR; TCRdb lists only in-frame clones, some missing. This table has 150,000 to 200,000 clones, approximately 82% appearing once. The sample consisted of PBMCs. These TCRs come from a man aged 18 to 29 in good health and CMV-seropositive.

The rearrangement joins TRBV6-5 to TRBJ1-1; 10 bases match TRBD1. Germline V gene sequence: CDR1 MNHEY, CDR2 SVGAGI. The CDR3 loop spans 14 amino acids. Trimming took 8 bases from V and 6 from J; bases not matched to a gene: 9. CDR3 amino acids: CASVSRQGAAEAFF. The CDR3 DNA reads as TGTGCCAGCGTATCGAGACAGGGGGCCGCTGAAGCTTTCTTT.

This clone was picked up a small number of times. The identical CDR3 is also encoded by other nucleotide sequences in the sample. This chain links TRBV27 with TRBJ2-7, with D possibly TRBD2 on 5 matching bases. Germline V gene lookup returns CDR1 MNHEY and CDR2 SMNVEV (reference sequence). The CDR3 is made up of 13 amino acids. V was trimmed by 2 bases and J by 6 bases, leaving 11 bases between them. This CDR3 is CASSLRGGFEQYF. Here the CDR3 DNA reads TGTGCCAGCAGTTTACGGGGTGGGTTCGAGCAGTACTTC.

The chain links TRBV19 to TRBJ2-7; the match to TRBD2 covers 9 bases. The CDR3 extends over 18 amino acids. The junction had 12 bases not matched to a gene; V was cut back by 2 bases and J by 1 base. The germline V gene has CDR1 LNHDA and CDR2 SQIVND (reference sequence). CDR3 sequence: CASSIRLAGTIGSYEQYF. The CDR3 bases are TGTGCCAGTAGTATAAGGCTAGCGGGAACCATAGGGTCCTACGAGCAGTACTTC. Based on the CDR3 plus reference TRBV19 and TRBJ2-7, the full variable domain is DGGITQSPKYLFRKEGQNVTLSCEQNLNHDAMYWYRQDPGQGLRLIYYSQIVNDFQKGDIAEGYSVSREKKESFPLTVTSAQKNPTAFYLCASSIRLAGTIGSYEQYFGPGTRLTVT.

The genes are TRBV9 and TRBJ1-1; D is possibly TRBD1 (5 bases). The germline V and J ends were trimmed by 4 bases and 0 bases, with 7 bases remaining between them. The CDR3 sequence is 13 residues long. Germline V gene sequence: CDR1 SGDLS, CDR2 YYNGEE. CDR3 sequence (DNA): TGTGCCAGCAGCACGACAGTGAACACTGAAGCTTTCTTT. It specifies CASSTTVNTEAFF.

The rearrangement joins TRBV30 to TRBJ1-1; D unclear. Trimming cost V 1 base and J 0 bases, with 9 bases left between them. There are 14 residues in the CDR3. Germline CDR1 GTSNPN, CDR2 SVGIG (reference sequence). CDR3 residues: CAWSGAGVNTEAFF. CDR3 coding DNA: TGTGCCTGGAGTGGGGCGGGAGTGAACACTGAAGCTTTCTTT.

The CDR3 protein is CASSQTGTSGRTDTQYF. Written as DNA, the CDR3 is TGTGCCAGCAGCCAAACCGGGACTAGCGGGAGGACAGATACGCAGTATTTT. The chain uses TRBV14 and TRBJ2-3; 15 bases line up with TRBD2. Germline CDR1 is SGHDN and CDR2 is FVKESK. There are 17 residues in the CDR3. With V trimmed by 2 bases and J by 3 bases, 3 bases remained unmatched. The entire variable domain, with the rest obtained from reference TRBV14 and TRBJ2-3, is as follows: EAGVTQFPSHSVIEKGQTVTLRCDPISGHDNLYWYRRVMGKEIKFLLHFVKESKQDESGMPNNRFLAERTGGTYSTLKVQPAELEDSGVYFCASSQTGTSGRTDTQYFGPGTRLTVL.

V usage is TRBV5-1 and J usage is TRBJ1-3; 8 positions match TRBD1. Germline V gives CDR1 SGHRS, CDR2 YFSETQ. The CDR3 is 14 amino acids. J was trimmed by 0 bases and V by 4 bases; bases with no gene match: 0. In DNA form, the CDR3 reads TGCGCCAGCAGCACAGGGGGCTCTGGAAACACCATATATTTT. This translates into CASSTGGSGNTIYF. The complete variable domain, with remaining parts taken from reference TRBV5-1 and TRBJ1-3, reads KAGVTQTPRYLIKTRGQQVTLSCSPISGHRSVSWYQQTPGQGLQFLFEYFSETQRNKGNFPGRFSGRQFSNSRSEMNVSTLELGDSALYLCASSTGGSGNTIYFGEGSWLTVV.

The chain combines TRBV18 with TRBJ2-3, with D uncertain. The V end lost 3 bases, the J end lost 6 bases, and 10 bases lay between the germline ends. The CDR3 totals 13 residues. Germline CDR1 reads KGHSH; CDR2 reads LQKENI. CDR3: CASSPTTGDTQYF. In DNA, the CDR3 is TGTGCCAGCTCACCCACAACCGGGGATACGCAGTATTTT.

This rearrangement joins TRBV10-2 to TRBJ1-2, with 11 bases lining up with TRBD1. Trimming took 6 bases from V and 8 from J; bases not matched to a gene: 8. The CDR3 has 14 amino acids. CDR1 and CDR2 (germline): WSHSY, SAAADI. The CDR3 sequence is CASSLDRGLGGYTF. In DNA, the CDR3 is TGCGCCAGCAGCCTGGACAGGGGGCTTGGAGGCTACACCTTC.

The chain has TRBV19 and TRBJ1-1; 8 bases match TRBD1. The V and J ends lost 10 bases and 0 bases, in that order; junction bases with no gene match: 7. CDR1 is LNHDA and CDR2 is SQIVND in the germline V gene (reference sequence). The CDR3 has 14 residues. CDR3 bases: TGTGCCATTCCAGGACAGGGAATGAACACTGAAGCTTTCTTT. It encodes CAIPGQGMNTEAFF. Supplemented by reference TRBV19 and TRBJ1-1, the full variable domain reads DGGITQSPKYLFRKEGQNVTLSCEQNLNHDAMYWYRQDPGQGLRLIYYSQIVNDFQKGDIAEGYSVSREKKESFPLTVTSAQKNPTAFYLCAIPGQGMNTEAFFGQGTRLTVV.

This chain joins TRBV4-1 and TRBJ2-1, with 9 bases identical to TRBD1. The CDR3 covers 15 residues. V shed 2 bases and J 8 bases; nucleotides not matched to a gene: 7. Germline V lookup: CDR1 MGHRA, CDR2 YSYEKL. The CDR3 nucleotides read TGCGCCAGCAGCCAAAGGGACAGGGAACAATATGAGCAGTTCTTC. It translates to CASSQRDREQYEQFF.

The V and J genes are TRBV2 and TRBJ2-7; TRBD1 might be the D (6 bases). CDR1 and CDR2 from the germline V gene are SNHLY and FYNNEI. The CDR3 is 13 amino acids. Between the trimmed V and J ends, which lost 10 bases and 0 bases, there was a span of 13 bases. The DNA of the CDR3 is TGTGCCAACAGCGGACAGAACTCCTACGAGCAGTACTTC. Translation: CANSGQNSYEQYF.

This CDR3 reads CASSSRDWDIQYF. The CDR3 DNA sequence: TGTGCCAGCAGTTCCCGGGACTGGGACATTCAGTACTTC. V usage is TRBV6-5 and J usage is TRBJ2-4; tentative D call: TRBD2 (6 bases). V was clipped by 4 bases and J by 8 bases, with 12 bases between them. The V gene's germline CDR1 is MNHEY and CDR2 SVGAGI. This CDR3 region has 13 residues.

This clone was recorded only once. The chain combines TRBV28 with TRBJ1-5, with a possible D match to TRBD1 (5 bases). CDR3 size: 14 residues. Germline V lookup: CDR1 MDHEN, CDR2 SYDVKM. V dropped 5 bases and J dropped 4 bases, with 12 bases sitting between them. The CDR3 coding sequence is TGTGCCAGCAGTGGGGGGGGTGGGAATCAGCCCCAGCATTTT. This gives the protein CASSGGGGNQPQHF.